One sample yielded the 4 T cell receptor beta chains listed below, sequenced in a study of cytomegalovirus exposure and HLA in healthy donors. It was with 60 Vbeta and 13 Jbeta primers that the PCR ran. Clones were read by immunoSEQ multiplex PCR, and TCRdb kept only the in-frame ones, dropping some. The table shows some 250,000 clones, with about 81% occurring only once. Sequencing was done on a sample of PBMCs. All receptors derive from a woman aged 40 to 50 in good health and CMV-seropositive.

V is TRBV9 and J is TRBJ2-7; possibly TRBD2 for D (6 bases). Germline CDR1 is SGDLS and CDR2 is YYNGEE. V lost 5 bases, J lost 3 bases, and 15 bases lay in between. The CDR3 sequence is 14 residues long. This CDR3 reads CASSPGLPFYEQYF. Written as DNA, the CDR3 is TGTGCCAGCAGTCCGGGACTCCCTTTCTACGAGCAGTACTTC. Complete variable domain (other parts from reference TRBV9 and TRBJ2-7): DSGVTQTPKHLITATGQRVTLRCSPRSGDLSVYWYQQSLDQGLQFLIQYYNGEERAKGNILERFSAQQFPDLHSELNLSSLELGDSALYFCASSPGLPFYEQYFGPGTRLTVT.

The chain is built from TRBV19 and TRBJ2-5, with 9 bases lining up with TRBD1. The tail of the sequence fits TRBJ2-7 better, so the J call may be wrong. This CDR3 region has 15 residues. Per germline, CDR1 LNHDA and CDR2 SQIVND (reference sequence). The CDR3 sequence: CASSIPGQGPYEQYF. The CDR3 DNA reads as TGTGCCAGTAGTATCCCTGGACAGGGGCCCTACGAGCAGTACTTC.

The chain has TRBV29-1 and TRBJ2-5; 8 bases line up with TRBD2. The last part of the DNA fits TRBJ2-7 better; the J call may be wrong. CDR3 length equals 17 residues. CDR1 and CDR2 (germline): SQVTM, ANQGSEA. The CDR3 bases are TGCAGCGTTGAAGGTGAAGTCGGGGGGGGCCGTCCTTACGAGCAGTACTTC. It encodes CSVEGEVGGGRPYEQYF.

The CDR3 loop is CASRPVLDNEQFF. The CDR3 coding sequence is TGCGCCAGCAGACCCGTACTTGACAATGAGCAGTTCTTC. This sequence joins TRBV5-1 and TRBJ2-1; D gene ambiguous. The germline CDR1 and CDR2 sequences are SGHRS and YFSETQ. This CDR3 has 13 amino acids. Trimming pared 5 bases from V and 5 bases from J, leaving 11 bases between.